The rows below give T cell receptor beta chains drawn from one sample of a study of spatial heterogeneity in lung cancer. TCRdb independently ran MiXCR on the 5' RACE reads; one entry per CDR3 protein. The data show about 15,000 distinct CDR3 sequences, 15% to 20% seen once. The sample consisted of PBMCs, taken at follow-up. All receptors come from a male donor with early-stage non-small cell lung cancer. Both conserved end residues are part of each CDR3. The D gene is left open where the match is weak. Rows give clone size only sometimes, using once, few, many, or a class for an expanded clone.

TGCAGCGTCGCCGACAGGGTTAAGCTCTTC,CSVADRVKLF,TRBJ1-2,TRBD1,many,TRBV29-1
TGTGCCAGCAGTATACAGGGGGCGCGACAGCCCCAGCATTTT,CASSIQGARQPQHF,TRBJ1-5,TRBD1,-,TRBV6-2/TRBV6-3
TGTGCCAGCTCACCGTACGATACTGAAGCTTTCTTT,CASSPYDTEAFF,TRBJ1-1,-,few,TRBV18
TGTGCCAGCAGCCCAAGACTAGCGGGGAACAATGAGCAGTTCTTC,CASSPRLAGNNEQFF,TRBJ2-1,TRBD2,few,TRBV11-2
TGTGCCAGCAGTGCCCGGACACACTACGAGCAGTACTTC,CASSARTHYEQYF,TRBJ2-7,-,-,TRBV6-5
TGTGCCAGCAGTGGGACGGTGACCTACGAGCAGTACTTC,CASSGTVTYEQYF,TRBJ2-7,-,-,TRBV12-3/TRBV12-4
TGTGCCAGCAGCTTAGTGGGACTCTTGGAGACCCAGTACTTC,CASSLVGLLETQYF,TRBJ2-5,-,-,TRBV11-2
TGTGCCAGCAGCTTAACCGCGACGGCCGATGCTTTCTTT,CASSLTATADAFF,TRBJ1-1,-,few,TRBV7-3
TGTGCCAGCAGTGTGGCGAGGCGCGAGCAGTACTTC,CASSVARREQYF,TRBJ2-7,-,few,TRBV7-9
TGTGCCAGCAGCTTGCCAGGGGGAAGAAAAGAGACCCAGTACTTC,CASSLPGGRKETQYF,TRBJ2-5,TRBD1,few,TRBV5-4
TGCAGCGTTGAAATGTTCTCGACTAGATTCTATAGCACAGATACGCAGTATTTT,CSVEMFSTRFYSTDTQYF,TRBJ2-3,-,-,TRBV29-1
TGTGCCAGCAGCAACGACAGGGGTGATAAAACTAATAGCTCCTACGAGCAGTACTTC,CASSNDRGDKTNSSYEQYF,TRBJ2-7,-,few,TRBV21-1
TGCGCCAGCACATTTCGACAGGGTAGAGGTAGCAATCAGCCCCAGCATTTT,CASTFRQGRGSNQPQHF,TRBJ1-5,TRBD1,-,TRBV5-1
TGTGCCAGCAGTTTTTTAGCGGGGGGCCACTACGAGCAGTACTTC,CASSFLAGGHYEQYF,TRBJ2-7,TRBD2,few,TRBV12-3/TRBV12-4
TGTGCCAGCAGCCGGACTAGCGGGGGGACTACCTACGAGCAGTACTTC,CASSRTSGGTTYEQYF,TRBJ2-7,TRBD2,many,TRBV5-5
TGTGCCAGCAGCGCGGGAGCCGGGACTAGGCGGGGGGGTCTGGATACGCAGTATTTT,CASSAGAGTRRGGLDTQYF,TRBJ2-3,TRBD2,few,TRBV5-4
TGTGCCATCAGCGCCGGACAGGGAAGGGAGACCCAGTACTTC,CAISAGQGRETQYF,TRBJ2-5,TRBD1,once,TRBV10-3
TGTGCCTGGAGCCTCGCCGGGACAGGGGGCGACGAGCAGTACTTC,CAWSLAGTGGDEQYF,TRBJ2-7,TRBD1,-,TRBV30
TGCGCCAGCAGCTTGGGGACAGGCTTAAGCGATGGCTACACCTTC,CASSLGTGLSDGYTF,TRBJ1-2,TRBD1,few,TRBV5-1
TGTGCCAGTGAAACGGGGGGCACAGATACGCAGTATTTT,CASETGGTDTQYF,TRBJ2-3,-,-,TRBV19
TGTGCTAGCAGCCCGACGGGGGGGACCCAGTACTTC,CASSPTGGTQYF,TRBJ2-5,TRBD2,few,TRBV7-7
TGTGCCAGCTCGTCATGGCTTAGCAATCAGCCCCAGCATTTT,CASSSWLSNQPQHF,TRBJ1-5,-,few,TRBV6-2/TRBV6-3
TGTGCCACCAGTGAGCCAGAGGACGTACAAGAGACCCAGTACTTC,CATSEPEDVQETQYF,TRBJ2-5,-,-,TRBV24-1
TGTGCCAGCAGCCACGGACCCACCCCGGGCTACACCTTC,CASSHGPTPGYTF,TRBJ1-2,-,many,TRBV3-1
TGTGCCAGCAGCCAAGAGGCAGGGGCGGACACTGAAGCTTTCTTT,CASSQEAGADTEAFF,TRBJ1-1,-,many,TRBV3-1
TGCAGCGTTTTGGGACAGGCGCAATCCGAGCAGTACTTC,CSVLGQAQSEQYF,TRBJ2-7,TRBD1,-,TRBV29-1
TGTGCCACCCGACAGGGGATGTACGAGCAGTACTTC,CATRQGMYEQYF,TRBJ2-7,TRBD1,few,TRBV6-1
TGTGCCAGCAAAGGACTAGCGGGGGCCGGGGAGCTGTTTTTT,CASKGLAGAGELFF,TRBJ2-2,TRBD2,-,TRBV11-2
TGTGCCAGCAGCCAAGGGTGGACTAGCGGGGGGCGGGGTACGCAGTATTTT,CASSQGWTSGGRGTQYF,TRBJ2-3,TRBD2,few,TRBV3-1
TGTGCCACCAGTGATACAGGAATAAACACCGGGGAGCTGTTTTTT,CATSDTGINTGELFF,TRBJ2-2,-,-,TRBV24-1
TGTGCCAGCAGTGGGCAGGGATCCACCTACGAGCAGTACTTC,CASSGQGSTYEQYF,TRBJ2-7,-,-,TRBV2
TGCAGTGCTGAAGCCCGAGGGGGGGGGACTGGCTACACCTTC,CSAEARGGGTGYTF,TRBJ1-2,-,-,TRBV20-1
TGTGCCAGTAATAACGGGGAGAGCCAAGAGACCCAGTACTTC,CASNNGESQETQYF,TRBJ2-5,-,-,TRBV19
TGTGCCAGCAGCCCCCGTGGGTTATCCTACGAGCAGTACTTC,CASSPRGLSYEQYF,TRBJ2-7,-,few,TRBV13
TGTGCCAGCAGCATGACCGACGCGTCTTACAATGAGCAGTTCTTC,CASSMTDASYNEQFF,TRBJ2-1,-,-,TRBV5-4
TGTGCCAGCAGTTACTCGCGGGGGAGTTCACCCCTCCACTTT,CASSYSRGSSPLHF,TRBJ1-6,-,medium-sized,TRBV6-5
TGTGCCACCGGACCGGGACACACAGCCTACGAGCAGTACTTC,CATGPGHTAYEQYF,TRBJ2-7,-,medium-sized,TRBV24-1
TGTGCCAGCAGCTTCCGGGGAGGCGATACGCAGTATTTT,CASSFRGGDTQYF,TRBJ2-3,-,medium-sized,TRBV7-6
TGCAGTGCCTCTTTAGGGGCGAGTACGCAGTATTTT,CSASLGASTQYF,TRBJ2-3,-,few,TRBV20-1
TGTGCCAGCACTTCTAACGCGGGGCTGGGGTATGGCTACACCTTC,CASTSNAGLGYGYTF,TRBJ1-2,-,medium-sized,TRBV6-1
TGTGCCAGCAGCCAAGTATTTTTGACAGTTGGTAATGAAAAACTGTTTTTT,CASSQVFLTVGNEKLFF,TRBJ1-4,-,few,TRBV14
TGTGCCAGCAGCCAGAGGTCAGGGAGTGAGTCTGGCTACACCTTC,CASSQRSGSESGYTF,TRBJ1-2,-,few,TRBV14
TGTGCCAGCAGTTTATTTGGACTAGCGGGGGGGTTTCTGTTCTTC,CASSLFGLAGGFLFF,TRBJ2-1,TRBD2,-,TRBV27
TGTGCCAGCTCTAAAGGCGGGGCCCTCTCCTACAATGAGCAGTTCTTC,CASSKGGALSYNEQFF,TRBJ2-1,-,-,TRBV6-1
TGCGCCAGCAGGCGTTCGAGCGGGGGGACTGAGCAGTTCTTC,CASRRSSGGTEQFF,TRBJ2-1,TRBD2,many,TRBV10-2
TGTGCCAGCAGCTTAGATCTGGAACCCTATGGCTACACCTTC,CASSLDLEPYGYTF,TRBJ1-2,-,-,TRBV7-9
TGTGCCAGCAGTTCTACAGGGGGATTCTACGAGCAGTACTTC,CASSSTGGFYEQYF,TRBJ2-7,TRBD1,many,TRBV12-3/TRBV12-4
TGTGCCAGCAGCCCGGGACGGATCTATGGCTACACCTTC,CASSPGRIYGYTF,TRBJ1-2,-,medium-sized,TRBV12-3/TRBV12-4
TGTGCCAGCAGCTTAAGGCAGACGTCCTATGGCTACACCTTC,CASSLRQTSYGYTF,TRBJ1-2,-,medium-sized,TRBV7-8
TGTGCCAGTAGTATCGGGACAGTCCCTGGCTACACCTTC,CASSIGTVPGYTF,TRBJ1-2,TRBD1,many,TRBV19
TGTGCCAGCAGACCAGAAACGGGAACCGGGGAGCTGTTTTTT,CASRPETGTGELFF,TRBJ2-2,-,few,TRBV6-2/TRBV6-3
TGTGCCAGCGGAGATCCGGACAGGGAAAATTCACCCCTCCACTTT,CASGDPDRENSPLHF,TRBJ1-6,TRBD1,many,TRBV6-5
TGTGCCAGCAGCCTCGGACTGAACTCTGGAAACACCATATATTTT,CASSLGLNSGNTIYF,TRBJ1-3,-,medium-sized,TRBV3-1
TGTGCCATCAGGGACATACCCACCGGGGAGCTGTTTTTT,CAIRDIPTGELFF,TRBJ2-2,-,many,TRBV10-3
TGTGCCAGCAGCCCGGGACTAGCTTCGGATGAGCAGTTCTTC,CASSPGLASDEQFF,TRBJ2-1,TRBD2,-,TRBV7-3
TGCAGCGTTGCGCCACAGGCAAATGAAAAACTGTTTTTT,CSVAPQANEKLFF,TRBJ1-4,-,medium-sized,TRBV29-1
TGCAGTGCTAGAGATTTGGGGACGGCTCCCTACGAGCAGTACTTC,CSARDLGTAPYEQYF,TRBJ2-7,-,medium-sized,TRBV20-1
TGTGCCAGCAGCTTGGGCAGAACCTACGAGCAGTACTTC,CASSLGRTYEQYF,TRBJ2-7,-,-,TRBV5-4
TGCAGTGCTAGGGGACTAGCGGGGGGACATGAGCAGTTCTTC,CSARGLAGGHEQFF,TRBJ2-1,TRBD2,medium-sized,TRBV20-1
TGTGCCAGCAGCACCAGGGGGAATGAGCAGTTCTTC,CASSTRGNEQFF,TRBJ2-1,TRBD1,few,TRBV2